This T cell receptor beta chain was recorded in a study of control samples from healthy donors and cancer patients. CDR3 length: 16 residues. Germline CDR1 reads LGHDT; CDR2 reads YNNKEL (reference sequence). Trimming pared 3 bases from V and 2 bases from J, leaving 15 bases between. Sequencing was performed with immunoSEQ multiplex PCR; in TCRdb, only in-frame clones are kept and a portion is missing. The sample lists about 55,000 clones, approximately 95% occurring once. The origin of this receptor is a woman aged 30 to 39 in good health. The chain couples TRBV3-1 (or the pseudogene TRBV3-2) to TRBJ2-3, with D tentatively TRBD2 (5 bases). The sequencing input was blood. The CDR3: CASSHLQPDYTDTQYF. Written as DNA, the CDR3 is TGTGCCAGCAGCCATCTCCAGCCCGACTACACAGATACGCAGTATTTT.